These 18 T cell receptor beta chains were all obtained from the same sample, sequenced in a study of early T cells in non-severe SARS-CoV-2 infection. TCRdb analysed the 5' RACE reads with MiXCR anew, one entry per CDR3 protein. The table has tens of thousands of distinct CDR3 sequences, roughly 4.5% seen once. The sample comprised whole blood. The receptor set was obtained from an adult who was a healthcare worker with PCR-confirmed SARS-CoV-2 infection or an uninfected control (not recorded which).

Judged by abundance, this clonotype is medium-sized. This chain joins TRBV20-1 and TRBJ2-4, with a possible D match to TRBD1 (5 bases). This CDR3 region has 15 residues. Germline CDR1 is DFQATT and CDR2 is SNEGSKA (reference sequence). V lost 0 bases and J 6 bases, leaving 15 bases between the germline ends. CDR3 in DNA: TGCAGTGCTAGAGATAATCGGCAGGGCGGAAACATTCAGTACTTC. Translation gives CSARDNRQGGNIQYF.

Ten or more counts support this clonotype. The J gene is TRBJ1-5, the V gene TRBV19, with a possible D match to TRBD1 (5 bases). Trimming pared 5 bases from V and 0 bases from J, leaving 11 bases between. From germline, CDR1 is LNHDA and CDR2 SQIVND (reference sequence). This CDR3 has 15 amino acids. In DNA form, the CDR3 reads TGTGCCAGTAGTTTCACAGGAAGTAGCAATCAGCCCCAGCATTTT. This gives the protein CASSFTGSSNQPQHF.

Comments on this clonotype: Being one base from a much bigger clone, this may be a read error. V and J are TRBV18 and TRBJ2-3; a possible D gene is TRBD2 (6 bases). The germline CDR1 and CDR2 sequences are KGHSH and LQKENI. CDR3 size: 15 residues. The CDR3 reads CASSPGLQRTDSQYF. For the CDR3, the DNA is TGTGCCAGCTCACCGGGACTCCAACGCACAGATTCGCAGTATTTT. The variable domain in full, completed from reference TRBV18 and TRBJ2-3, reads NAGVMQNPRHLVRRRGQEARLRCSPMKGHSHVYWYRQLPEEGLKFMVYLQKENIIDESGMPKERFSAEFPKEGPSILRIQQVVRGDSAAYFCASSPGLQRTDSQYFGPGTRLTVL.

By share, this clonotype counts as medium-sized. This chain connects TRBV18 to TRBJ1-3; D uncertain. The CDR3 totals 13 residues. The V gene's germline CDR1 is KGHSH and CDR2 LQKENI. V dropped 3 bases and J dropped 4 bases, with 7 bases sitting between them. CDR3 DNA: TGTGCCAGCTCACCCGGCCTGGGAAACACCATATATTTT. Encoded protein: CASSPGLGNTIYF.

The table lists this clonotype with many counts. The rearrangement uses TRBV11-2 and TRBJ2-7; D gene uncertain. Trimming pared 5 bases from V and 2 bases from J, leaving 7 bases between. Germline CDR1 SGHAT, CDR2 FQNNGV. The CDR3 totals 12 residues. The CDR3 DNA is TGTGCCAGCAGCCTCCTTCCCTACGAGCAGTACTTC. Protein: CASSLLPYEQYF.

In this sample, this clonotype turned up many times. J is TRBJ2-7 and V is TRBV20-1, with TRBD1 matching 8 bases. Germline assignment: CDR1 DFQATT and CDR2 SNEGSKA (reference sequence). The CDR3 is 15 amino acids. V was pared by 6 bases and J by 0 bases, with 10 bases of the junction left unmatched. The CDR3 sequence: CSAREPGQVSYEQYF. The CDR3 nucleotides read TGCAGTGCGCGGGAACCGGGACAGGTCTCCTACGAGCAGTACTTC.

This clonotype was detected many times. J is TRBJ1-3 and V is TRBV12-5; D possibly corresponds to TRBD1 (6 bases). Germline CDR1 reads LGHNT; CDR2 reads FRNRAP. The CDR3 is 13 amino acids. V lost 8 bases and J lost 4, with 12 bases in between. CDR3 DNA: TGTGCTAGTAATACAACAGGGGGAAACACCATATATTTT. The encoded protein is CASNTTGGNTIYF. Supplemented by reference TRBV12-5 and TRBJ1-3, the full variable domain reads DARVTQTPRHKVTEMGQEVTMRCQPILGHNTVFWYRQTMMQGLELLAYFRNRAPLDDSGMPKDRFSAEMPDATLATLKIQPSEPRDSAVYFCASNTTGGNTIYFGEGSWLTVV.

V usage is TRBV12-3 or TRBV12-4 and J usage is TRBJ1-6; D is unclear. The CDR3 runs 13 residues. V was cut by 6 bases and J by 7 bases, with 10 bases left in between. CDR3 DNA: TGTGCCAGCAGCAAAAATTCCAATTCACCCCTCCACTTT. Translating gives CASSKNSNSPLHF.

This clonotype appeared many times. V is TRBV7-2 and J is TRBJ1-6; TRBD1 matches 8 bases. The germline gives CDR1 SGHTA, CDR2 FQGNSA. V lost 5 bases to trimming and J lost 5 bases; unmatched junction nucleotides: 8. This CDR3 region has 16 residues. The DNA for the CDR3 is TGTGCCAGCAGCCTGACAGGGGCTGGGAATAATTCACCCCTCCACTTT. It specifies CASSLTGAGNNSPLHF.

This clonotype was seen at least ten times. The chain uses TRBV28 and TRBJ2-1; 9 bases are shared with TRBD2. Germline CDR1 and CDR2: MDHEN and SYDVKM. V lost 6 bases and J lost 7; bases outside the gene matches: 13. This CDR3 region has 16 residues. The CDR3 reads CASSLSGTSLSNEQFF. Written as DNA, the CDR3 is TGTGCCAGCAGCCTGTCCGGGACTAGCTTGTCAAATGAGCAGTTCTTC.

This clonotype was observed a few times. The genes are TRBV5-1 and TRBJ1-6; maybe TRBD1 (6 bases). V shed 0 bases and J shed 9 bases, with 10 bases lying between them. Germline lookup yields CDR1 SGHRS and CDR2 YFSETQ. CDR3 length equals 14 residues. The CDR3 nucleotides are TGCGCCAGCAGCTTGGAAGGGGGGCGTTCACCCCTCCACTTT. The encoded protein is CASSLEGGRSPLHF.

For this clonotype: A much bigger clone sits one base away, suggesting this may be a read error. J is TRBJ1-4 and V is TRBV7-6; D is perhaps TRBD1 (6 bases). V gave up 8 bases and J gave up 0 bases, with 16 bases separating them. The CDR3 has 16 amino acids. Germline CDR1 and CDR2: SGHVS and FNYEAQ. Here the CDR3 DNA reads TGTGCCAGCTGCCCACGGCCAGGGGCAACTAATGAAAAACTGTTTTTT. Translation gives CASCPRPGATNEKLFF. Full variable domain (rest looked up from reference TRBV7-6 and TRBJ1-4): GAGVSQSPRYKVTKRGQDVALRCDPISGHVSLYWYRQALGQGPEFLTYFNYEAQQDKSGLPNDRFSAERPEGSISTLTIQRTEQRDSAMYRCASCPRPGATNEKLFFGSGTQLSVL.

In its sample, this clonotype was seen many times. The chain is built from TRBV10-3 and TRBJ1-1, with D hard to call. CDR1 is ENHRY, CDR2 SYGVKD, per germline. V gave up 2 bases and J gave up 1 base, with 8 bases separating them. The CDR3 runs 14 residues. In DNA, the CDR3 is TGTGCCATCAGTGAGGGTGGAGGGAACACTGAAGCTTTCTTT. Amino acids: CAISEGGGNTEAFF.

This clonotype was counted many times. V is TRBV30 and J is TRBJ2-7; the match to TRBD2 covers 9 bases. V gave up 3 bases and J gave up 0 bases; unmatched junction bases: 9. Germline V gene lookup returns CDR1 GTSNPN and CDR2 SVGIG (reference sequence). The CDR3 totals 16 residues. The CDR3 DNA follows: TGTGCCTGGAGCGGAGCGGGGGGCTATTCCTCCTACGAGCAGTACTTC. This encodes CAWSGAGGYSSYEQYF.

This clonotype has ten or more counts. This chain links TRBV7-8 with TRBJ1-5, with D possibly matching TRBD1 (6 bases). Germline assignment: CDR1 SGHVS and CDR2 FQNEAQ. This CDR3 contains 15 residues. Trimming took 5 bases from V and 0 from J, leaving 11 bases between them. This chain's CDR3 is CASSPGTTSNQPQHF. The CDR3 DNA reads TGTGCCAGCAGCCCCGGGACAACTAGCAATCAGCCCCAGCATTTT.

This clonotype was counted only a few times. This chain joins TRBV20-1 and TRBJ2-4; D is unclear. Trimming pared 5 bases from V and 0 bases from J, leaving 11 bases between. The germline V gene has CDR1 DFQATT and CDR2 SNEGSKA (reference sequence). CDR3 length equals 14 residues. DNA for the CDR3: TGCAGTGCTCAAGGGTTTCTAGCCAAAAACATTCAGTACTTC. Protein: CSAQGFLAKNIQYF.

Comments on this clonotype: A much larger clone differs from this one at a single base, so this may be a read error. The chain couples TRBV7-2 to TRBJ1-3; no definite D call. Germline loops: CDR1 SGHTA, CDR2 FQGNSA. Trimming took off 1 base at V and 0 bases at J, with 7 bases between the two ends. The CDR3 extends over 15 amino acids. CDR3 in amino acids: CASSLGESSGNTIYF. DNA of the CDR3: TGTGCCAGCAGCTTAGGAGAGTCCTCTGGAAACACCATATATTTT.

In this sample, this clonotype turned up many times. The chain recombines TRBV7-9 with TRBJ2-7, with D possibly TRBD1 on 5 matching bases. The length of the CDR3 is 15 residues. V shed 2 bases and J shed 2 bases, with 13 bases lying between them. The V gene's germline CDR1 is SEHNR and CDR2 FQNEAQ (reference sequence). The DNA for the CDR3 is TGTGCCAGCAGCTTATTGGACAACTGGGCCTACGAGCAGTACTTC. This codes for CASSLLDNWAYEQYF.